Many counts were recorded for the clone carrying this T cell receptor beta chain. Its specificity is not known. Germline CDR1 is SGHTA and CDR2 is FQGNSA. V gave up 7 bases and J gave up 4 bases, with 17 bases separating them. This CDR3 is built from 15 residues. This sample was included in a study of T cell repertoires in cytomegalovirus infection. General study findings and limits: Carriers of CMV and the relevant HLA type were discriminated by public TCR beta frequency.

From the reads, TCRdb called clonotypes with MiXCR, one entry per CDR3 protein. Among approximately 290,000 distinct CDR3 sequences listed, over 20% were seen once. The chain links TRBV7-2 to TRBJ1-5, with D perhaps TRBD1 (5 bases). This receptor was identified in a human donor in good health (CMV status not recorded). Some clones in this sample may be carry-over from other donors' samples. The sequenced sample consisted of PBMCs. CDR3 region: CASTPPGAQNQPQHF. In DNA form, the CDR3 reads TGTGCCAGCACCCCCCCCGGGGCGCAAAATCAGCCCCAGCATTTT.